Detailed here is one T cell receptor beta chain. The data originate from a study of PD-1 blockade in classical Hodgkin lymphoma. The time point was: newly diagnosed, previously untreated cHL patient sample. Trimming removed 4 bases from V and 8 bases from J, with 17 bases in between. This CDR3 is 15 amino acids long. Per germline, CDR1 SGHTA and CDR2 FQGTGA. Generated by immunoSEQ multiplex PCR, the TCRdb table keeps only in-frame clones and is missing some. The sample includes 30,000 to 35,000 clones, 85% to 95% seen only once; the top ten take roughly 2%. The receptor's source is a human donor with classical Hodgkin lymphoma. V is TRBV7-3 and J is TRBJ1-4; the D gene is possibly TRBD1 (5 bases). Sequencing was done on a sample of peripheral blood mononuclear cells (PBMCs). CDR3 in DNA: TGTGCCAGCAGCTGCCCCCCGCCAGGACAAGAAAAACTGTTTTTT. This encodes CASSCPPPGQEKLFF.